Included here is one T cell receptor beta chain sequence, with context. Its specific antigen is unknown. One base away there is no much larger clone; base qualities are not given. The data derive from a study of T cells generated in artificial thymic organoids (dated by TCRdb to the late 2010s). Notes on the research overall: The study compared TCR alpha and beta CDR3 repertoires of CD8 single positive T cells derived from in vitro artificial thymic organoids with the repertoires of thymic and peripheral blood naive CD8 T cells. The displayed repertoire sequencing data were described as being representative of three independent experiments. What the work shows at the level of the full study, not this receptor alone: Organoid-derived CD8 single positive T cells showed physiological TCR clonotype diversity comparable to thymic and blood naive CD8 T cells.

Compared with germline, V lacks 0 bases and J lacks 3 bases; bases without a gene match: 7. Inclusive of the bounding cysteine and phenylalanine, the CDR3 is 16 residues long. This entry keeps only the CDR3 DNA: 48 bases, framed from base 1. CDR1 and CDR2 are drawn from the germline V gene: SGDLS, YYNGEE. TCRalpha and TCRbeta libraries were amplified in separate semi-nested PCR reactions using Advantage 2 and reverse primers located in the TRAC or TRBC constant regions. Between roughly 3.5 and 550 ng of total RNA was used as input for first-strand cDNA synthesis. TCR cDNA libraries were generated by 5'-RACE using the SMARTer PCR cDNA Synthesis kit, with a poly-dT primer for first-strand synthesis. Semi-nested constant-region reverse primers carried 5-nucleotide sample-specific barcodes, and products were cleaned with the Zymo DNA Clean and Concentrator-5 kit. Pools of up to ten barcoded samples were ligated to Illumina adaptors and sequenced on an Illumina MiSeq as 2 x 150 bp paired-end reads. As for how the authors treated the data: After demultiplexing, reads were aligned with BLAT to a custom library containing all human TRAV, TRAJ, TRBV, TRBD and TRBJ combinations from IMGT. The best BLAT hits were picked using pslCDnaFilter (-maxAligns=1, -ignoreIntrons), and custom Perl scripts were used to calculate clonotype frequencies. The public sequencing data were trimmed at Q25 with fastp and processed into clonotypes with MiXCR by TCRdb, which kept only in-frame beta chains. Here each entry gathers all rows of one CDR3 protein and keeps the most common genes and DNA. Clone size and V and J calls follow TCRdb, not the original study. The sample table contains about 3,100 distinct CDR3 sequences; only one count was recorded for 34% of them. 2.4% of the sample goes to the ten largest clones.

Non-mobilized peripheral blood was obtained from healthy adult donors. Enrichment of primary CD8+ T cells was done with magnetic beads from the Miltenyi CD8+ T cell Isolation Kit. Before RNA extraction, naive CD8 T cells from blood were sorted by FACS as CD3+TCRalphabeta+CD8+CD45RO-CCR7+ cells. For each sample, the RNeasy Micro kit was used to purify total RNA from 40,000 to 200,000 sorted cells, and RNA quality was checked on an Agilent RNA 6000 Nano chip. The chain was built from TRBV9 and TRBJ2-7; the junction holds 9 bases that match TRBD2. The sequence derives from a human donor who gave cord blood stem cells for thymic organoid culture, a cardiac surgery patient who gave postnatal thymus, or a blood donor (not recorded which). The sample was naive CD8+ T cells from blood. In the paper's terms, the cell subset or site label means: CD3+TCRalphabeta+CD8SP T cells; for blood, CD45RO-CCR7+ naive CD8+ T cells. Here the CDR3 is given as CASSVGPTSGGYEQYF. The base sequence is TGTGCCAGCAGCGTAGGCCCGACTAGCGGTGGCTACGAGCAGTACTTC.